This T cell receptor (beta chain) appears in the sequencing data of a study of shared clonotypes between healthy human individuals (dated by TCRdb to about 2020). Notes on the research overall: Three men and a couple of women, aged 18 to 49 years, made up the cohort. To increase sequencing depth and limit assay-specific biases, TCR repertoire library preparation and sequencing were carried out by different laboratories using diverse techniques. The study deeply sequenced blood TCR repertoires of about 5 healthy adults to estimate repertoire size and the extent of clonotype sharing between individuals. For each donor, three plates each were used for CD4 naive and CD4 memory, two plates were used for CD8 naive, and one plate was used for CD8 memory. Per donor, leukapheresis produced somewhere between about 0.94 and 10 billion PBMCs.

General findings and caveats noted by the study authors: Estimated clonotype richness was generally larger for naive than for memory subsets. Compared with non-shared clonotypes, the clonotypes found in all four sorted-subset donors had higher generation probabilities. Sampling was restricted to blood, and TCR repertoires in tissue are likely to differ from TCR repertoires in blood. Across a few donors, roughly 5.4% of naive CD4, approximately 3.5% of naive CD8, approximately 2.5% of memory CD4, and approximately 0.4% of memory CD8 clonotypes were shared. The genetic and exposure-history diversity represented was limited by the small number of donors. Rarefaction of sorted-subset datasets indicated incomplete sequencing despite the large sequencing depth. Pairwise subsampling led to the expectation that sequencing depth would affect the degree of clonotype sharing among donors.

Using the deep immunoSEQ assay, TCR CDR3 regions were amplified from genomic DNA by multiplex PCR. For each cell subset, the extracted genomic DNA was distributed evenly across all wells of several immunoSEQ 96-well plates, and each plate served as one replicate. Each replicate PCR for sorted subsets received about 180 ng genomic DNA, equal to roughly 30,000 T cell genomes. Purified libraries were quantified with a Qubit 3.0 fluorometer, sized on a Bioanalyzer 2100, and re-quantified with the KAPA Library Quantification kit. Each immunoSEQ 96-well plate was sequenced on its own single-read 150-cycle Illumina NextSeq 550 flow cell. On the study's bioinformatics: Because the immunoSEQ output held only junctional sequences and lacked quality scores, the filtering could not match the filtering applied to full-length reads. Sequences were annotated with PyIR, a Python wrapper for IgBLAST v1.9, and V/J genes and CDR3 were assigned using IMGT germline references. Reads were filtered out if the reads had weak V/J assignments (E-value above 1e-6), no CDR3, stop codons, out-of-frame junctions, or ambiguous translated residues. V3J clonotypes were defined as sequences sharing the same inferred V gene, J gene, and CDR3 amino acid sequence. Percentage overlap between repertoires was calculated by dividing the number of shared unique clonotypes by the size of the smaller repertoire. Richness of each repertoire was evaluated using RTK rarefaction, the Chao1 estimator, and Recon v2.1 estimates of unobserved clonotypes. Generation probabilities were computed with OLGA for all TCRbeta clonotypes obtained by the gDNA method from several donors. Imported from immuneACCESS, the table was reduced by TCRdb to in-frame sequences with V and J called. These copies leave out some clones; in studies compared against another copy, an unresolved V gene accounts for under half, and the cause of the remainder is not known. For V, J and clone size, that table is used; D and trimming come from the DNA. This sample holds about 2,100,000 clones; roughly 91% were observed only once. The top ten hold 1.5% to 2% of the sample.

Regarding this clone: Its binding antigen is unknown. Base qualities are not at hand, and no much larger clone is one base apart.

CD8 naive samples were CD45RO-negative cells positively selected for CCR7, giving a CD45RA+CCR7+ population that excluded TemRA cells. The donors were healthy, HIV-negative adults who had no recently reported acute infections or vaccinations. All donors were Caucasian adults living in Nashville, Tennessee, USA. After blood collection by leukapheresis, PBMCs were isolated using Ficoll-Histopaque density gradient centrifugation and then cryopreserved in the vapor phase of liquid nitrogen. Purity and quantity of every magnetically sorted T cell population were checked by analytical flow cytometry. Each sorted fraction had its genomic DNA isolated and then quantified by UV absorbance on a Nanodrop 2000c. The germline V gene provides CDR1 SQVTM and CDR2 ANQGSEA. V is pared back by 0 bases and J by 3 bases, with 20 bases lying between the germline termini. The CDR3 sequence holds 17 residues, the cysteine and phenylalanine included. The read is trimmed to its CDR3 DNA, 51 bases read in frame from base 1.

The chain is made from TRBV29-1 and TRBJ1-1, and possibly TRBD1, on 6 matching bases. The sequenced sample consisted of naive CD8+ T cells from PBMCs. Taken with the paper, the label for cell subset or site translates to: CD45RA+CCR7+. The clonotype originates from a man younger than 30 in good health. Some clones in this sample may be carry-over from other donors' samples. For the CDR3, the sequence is CSVEDQGQGKLYTEAFF. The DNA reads TGCAGCGTTGAAGACCAGGGACAAGGGAAGCTGTACACTGAAGCTTTCTTT.